The source of this TCR beta chain is a study of blood T cells in healthy people across ages. Turning to the study itself: For every two T cells, template switching captured about one barcoded beta molecule.

The use of a sample-barcoded 5' primer and a J-beta primer mix characterized a second PCR of roughly 6 to 11 cycles. TCRdb used MiXCR to reprocess the 5' RACE reads, holding one entry per CDR3 protein. The sample includes over a million distinct CDR3 sequences, 59% of them seen just once. This clonotype showed up just a few times. There are 10 residues in the CDR3. CDR1 is SQVTM, CDR2 ANQGSEA, per germline. Trimming stripped 7 bases from V and 5 bases from J, with 7 bases between. The origin of this receptor is a man aged 18 to 35 in good health. The genes are TRBV29-1 and TRBJ2-3; D is uncertain. Sequenced: blood. Here the CDR3 reads CSAVQDTQYF. CDR3 sequence (DNA): TGCAGCGCAGTGCAAGATACGCAGTATTTT.